These 28 T cell receptor beta chains were all obtained from the same sample, sequenced in a study of T-cell reconstitution after alpha-beta-depleted transplantation in children. Preparation of the TCRbeta library used unique molecular identifiers. TCRdb re-called the PCR reads with MiXCR, one entry per CDR3 protein. The repertoire holds over 200,000 distinct CDR3 sequences, with 8% to 10% as singletons. The sequencing used PBMCs from the stem cell graft donor, collected from the stem cell graft. Receptors were obtained from a human donor who donated a stem cell graft to a child with acute lymphoblastic leukemia.

This sequence joins TRBV30 and TRBJ1-5; D is unclear. Trimming stripped 2 bases from V and 0 bases from J, with 8 bases between. This CDR3 spans 14 amino acids. Germline V CDR1 and CDR2: GTSNPN, SVGIG (reference sequence). CDR3 residues: CAWSSLLSNQPQHF. Here the CDR3 DNA reads TGTGCCTGGAGTAGTTTACTTAGCAATCAGCCCCAGCATTTT.

This clonotype was seen a few times. The rearrangement uses TRBV5-6 and TRBJ2-2, with TRBD1 matching over 8 bases. CDR3 length: 16 amino acids. Germline V gene lookup returns CDR1 SGHDT and CDR2 YYEEEE. Germline trimming cut 4 bases from V and 1 base from J; bases unmatched to any gene: 6. The DNA of the CDR3 is TGTGCCAGCAGCGCTGGCGGACAGGGGAACACCGGGGAGCTGTTTTTT. Its protein product is CASSAGGQGNTGELFF.

This clonotype was recorded at least ten times. A read error may produce the germline difference seen at one junction end. J is TRBJ2-2 and V is TRBV24-1; unclear D gene. CDR3 length: 12 residues. Germline CDR1 KGHDR, CDR2 SFDVKD. CDR3 DNA: TGTGCCACAAGTGATTTGACCGGGGAGCTGTTTTTT. It is translated as CATSDLTGELFF.

At least ten counts were recorded for this clonotype. The chain is built from TRBV29-1 and TRBJ1-1; TRBD1 matches at 8 bases. V trimming: 6 bases; J trimming: 7 bases; junction bases outside the gene matches: 13. From germline, CDR1 is SQVTM and CDR2 ANQGSEA. The CDR3 totals 14 residues. CDR3 sequence reads: CSVLAGQGRGEAFF. CDR3 in DNA: TGCAGCGTCCTAGCTGGACAGGGCAGAGGTGAAGCTTTCTTT.

This clonotype was seen more than once but under ten times. This sequence joins TRBV15 and TRBJ2-7, with TRBD1 matching 8 bases. The CDR3 runs to 15 residues. J was trimmed by 0 bases and V by 1 base; bases with no gene match: 2. Germline assignment: CDR1 LNHNV and CDR2 YYDKDF (reference sequence). This CDR3 is CATSRGGQGSYEQYF. CDR3 in DNA: TGTGCCACCAGCAGAGGAGGACAGGGCTCCTACGAGCAGTACTTC.

This clonotype appeared many times. This sequence joins TRBV12-3 or TRBV12-4 and TRBJ2-7, with D possibly called TRBD1 or TRBD2 (7 bases each). Trimming shortened V by 6 bases and J by 4 bases, and 16 bases separated the two germline ends. This CDR3 region has 14 residues. The CDR3 reads CASRSGTVDYEQYF. The CDR3 bases are TGTGCCAGCAGAAGCGGGACAGTGGATTACGAGCAGTACTTC.

This clonotype has at least ten counts. The V gene is TRBV2, the J gene TRBJ1-1; unclear D gene. The germline V gene has CDR1 SNHLY and CDR2 FYNNEI. With 7 bases removed from V and 1 base from J, the gap between germline ends came to 4 bases. The CDR3 spans 11 residues. CDR3 protein: CASNGNTEAFF. CDR3 DNA: TGTGCCAGCAACGGGAACACTGAAGCTTTCTTT.

This clonotype has just a few counts. This chain links TRBV30 with TRBJ2-2; D not certain. V was shortened by 0 bases and J by 8 bases, with 4 bases between the two germline ends. CDR1 and CDR2 (germline): GTSNPN, SVGIG (reference sequence). The CDR3 has 11 amino acids. CDR3 sequence: CAWSVSGELFF. CDR3 coding DNA: TGTGCCTGGAGTGTATCTGGGGAGCTGTTTTTT.

Comments on this clonotype: A single base separates this from a much larger clone, so it may be a read error. The missing conserved phenylalanine or tryptophan at the end of this CDR3 makes a read error likely. The gene calls are TRBV18 and TRBJ1-1; D is possibly TRBD1 (5 bases). CDR1 KGHSH and CDR2 LQKENI come from the germline V gene. This CDR3 region has 14 residues. V gave up 3 bases and J gave up 4 bases, with 12 bases separating them. The CDR3 nucleotides are TGTGCCAGCTCACCCGGGCAGGGAAGCACTGAAGCTTTCTCT. As protein: CASSPGQGSTEAFS.

This clonotype has more than one count but fewer than ten. The J gene is TRBJ2-3, the V gene TRBV12-3 or TRBV12-4, with 9 bases identical to TRBD1. V shed 5 bases and J 5 bases; nucleotides not matched to a gene: 5. There are 14 residues in the CDR3. The CDR3: CASSHGQGRDTQYF. DNA of the CDR3: TGTGCCAGCAGTCATGGACAGGGGAGAGATACGCAGTATTTT.

The J gene is TRBJ2-7, the V gene TRBV4-1; weak D call: TRBD1 (5 bases). The CDR3 is 15 amino acids. V was shortened by 2 bases and J by 3 bases, with 14 bases between the two germline ends. Germline values: CDR1 MGHRA, CDR2 YSYEKL. The CDR3 is CASSQPDRVYYEQYF. The DNA for the CDR3 is TGCGCCAGCAGCCAACCCGACAGAGTATACTACGAGCAGTACTTC.

This clonotype has a handful of counts. V usage is TRBV9 and J usage is TRBJ1-6; possibly TRBD1 for D (5 bases). The CDR3 totals 16 residues. Germline V gene data show CDR1 as SGDLS and CDR2 as YYNGEE. Trimming took off 0 bases at V and 9 bases at J, with 16 bases between the two ends. The CDR3 nucleotides are TGTGCCAGCAGCGTAGGAGGGCGGCAGGGTGGTTCACCCCTCCACTTT. It is translated as CASSVGGRQGGSPLHF.

This chain joins TRBV7-8 and TRBJ1-3; 9 bases match TRBD1. There are 17 residues in the CDR3. Germline V gene sequence: CDR1 SGHVS, CDR2 FQNEAQ. J gave up 0 bases and V 4 bases, and 7 bases lay outside the gene matches. The CDR3 loop is CASSYWTGADSGNTIYF. As DNA, the CDR3 is TGTGCCAGCAGCTACTGGACAGGGGCGGACTCTGGAAACACCATATATTTT.

V usage is TRBV11-1 and J usage is TRBJ1-1; 11 bases agree with TRBD1. V lost 1 base and J lost 8; bases outside the gene matches: 21. CDR3 length: 20 residues. CDR1 and CDR2 from the germline V gene are SGHAT and FQDESV (reference sequence). In nucleotides, the CDR3 is TGTGCCAGCAGCTTAGACCGGACAGGGGGCTTTAAGGGCGGTGAATCCGAAGCTTTCTTT. Translating gives CASSLDRTGGFKGGESEAFF. The whole variable domain, filled in from reference TRBV11-1 and TRBJ1-1, reads EAEVAQSPRYKITEKSQAVAFWCDPISGHATLYWYRQILGQGPELLVQFQDESVVDDSQLPKDRFSAERLKGVDSTLKIQPAELGDSAMYLCASSLDRTGGFKGGESEAFFGQGTRLTVV.

There are many counts of this clonotype. The rearrangement uses TRBV18 and TRBJ2-5; a possible D gene is TRBD1 (6 bases). Germline loops: CDR1 KGHSH, CDR2 LQKENI. The length of the CDR3 is 14 residues. The V end was cut by 2 bases, the J end by 5 bases, with 12 bases between. The CDR3 sequence: CASSPGRGMETQYF. Written as DNA, the CDR3 is TGTGCCAGCTCACCAGGCAGGGGTATGGAGACCCAGTACTTC.

This chain joins TRBV18 and TRBJ2-7; D gene ambiguous. The germline V gene encodes CDR1 KGHSH and CDR2 LQKENI. The CDR3 is 11 residues long. Trimming shortened V by 6 bases and J by 6 bases, and 9 bases separated the two germline ends. Written as DNA, the CDR3 is TGTGCCAGCTCGCGCCTGGGCGAGCAGTACTTC. Translating it yields CASSRLGEQYF.

This clonotype has a handful of counts. The J gene is TRBJ2-2, the V gene TRBV15, with D tentatively TRBD1 (7 bases). The V gene lost 8 bases and the J gene lost 2 bases, with 15 bases spanning the gap. This CDR3 contains 15 residues. Germline CDR1 reads LNHNV; CDR2 reads YYDKDF (reference sequence). CDR3 sequence reads: CATSTRDRNTGELFF. In DNA, the CDR3 is TGTGCCACCTCCACGCGGGACAGAAACACCGGGGAGCTGTTTTTT.

This clonotype was observed at least ten times. This chain joins TRBV29-1 and TRBJ1-1, with 9 bases matching TRBD1. V was pared by 4 bases and J by 7 bases, with 10 bases of the junction left unmatched. The CDR3 is 14 amino acids. Germline V CDR1 and CDR2: SQVTM, ANQGSEA. CDR3 DNA sequence: TGCAGCGTTGGGTCCCCGGGACAGGGTAATGAAGCTTTCTTT. Its protein is CSVGSPGQGNEAFF.

In this sample, this clonotype turned up a few times. The V call is TRBV12-3 or TRBV12-4, the J call TRBJ2-3; D may match TRBD1 or TRBD2 (5 bases each). The CDR3 length is 16 residues. The ends were cut back, 0 bases at V and 3 bases at J, with 13 bases in the middle. DNA for the CDR3: TGTGCCAGCAGTTTAGCGCTAAGAGGGGTTACAGATACGCAGTATTTT. Amino acid sequence: CASSLALRGVTDTQYF.

The sample holds many counts of this clonotype. The gene calls are TRBV20-1 and TRBJ1-5; the D gene is possibly TRBD1 (6 bases). This CDR3 spans 14 amino acids. Trimming took off 3 bases at V and 5 bases at J, with 14 bases between the two ends. Germline CDR1 is DFQATT and CDR2 is SNEGSKA (reference sequence). The CDR3 DNA is TGCAGTGCTAGTTCGCAGGGGACTGATCAGCCCCAGCATTTT. As protein: CSASSQGTDQPQHF.

This clonotype was observed a few times. The rearrangement joins TRBV6-5 to TRBJ2-1; 7 nucleotides match TRBD2. This CDR3 region has 15 residues. Germline assignment: CDR1 MNHEY and CDR2 SVGAGI. V dropped 5 bases and J dropped 6; count of bases not matched to a gene: 10. The CDR3 loop is CASSHGLVVINEQFF. CDR3 nucleotides: TGTGCCAGCAGTCACGGACTAGTCGTCATCAATGAGCAGTTCTTC.

This clonotype was seen repeatedly, ten times or more. V is TRBV5-6 and J is TRBJ2-5, with a tentative D call TRBD1 (6 bases). Trimming removed 0 bases at V and 5 bases at J, with 11 bases between. This CDR3 is 14 amino acids long. In germline, CDR1 is SGHDT, CDR2 YYEEEE. The DNA of the CDR3 is TGTGCCAGCAGCTTGGGGGGGCCACGGGAGACCCAGTACTTC. Its translation: CASSLGGPRETQYF.

This clonotype came up many times. The chain joins TRBV12-3 or TRBV12-4 to TRBJ2-7; 8 bases agree with TRBD1. The CDR3 runs 17 residues. The V and J ends lost 5 bases and 5 bases, in that order; junction bases with no gene match: 17. The CDR3 reads CASSPQPPWTGIHEQYF. CDR3 sequence (DNA): TGTGCCAGCAGTCCCCAACCCCCATGGACAGGGATTCACGAGCAGTACTTC.

This clonotype occurred a few times. The rearrangement links TRBV27 to TRBJ2-3; D gene uncertain. In germline, CDR1 is MNHEY, CDR2 SMNVEV (reference sequence). The CDR3 is 15 amino acids. V was cut by 5 bases and J by 2 bases, with 14 bases left in between. The CDR3 here is CASSPHERNTDTQYF. The CDR3 DNA is TGTGCCAGCAGTCCCCACGAGCGAAACACAGATACGCAGTATTTT.

This clonotype was seen only a few times. The chain couples TRBV3-1 to TRBJ1-5; D is undetermined. From germline, CDR1 is LGHDT and CDR2 YNNKEL (reference sequence). CDR3 size: 14 residues. V was pared by 0 bases and J by 9 bases, with 12 bases between. CDR3 loop: CASSQDLAARPQHF. In nucleotides, the CDR3 is TGTGCCAGCAGCCAAGATCTGGCCGCGCGGCCCCAGCATTTT.

This chain joins TRBV5-1 and TRBJ1-6; D might be TRBD1 (6 bases). The CDR3 has 15 residues. Germline-derived CDR1 and CDR2 are SGHRS and YFSETQ. V was shortened by 2 bases and J by 3 bases, with 9 bases between the two germline ends. The CDR3 reads CASSLAGDYNSPLHF. The CDR3 nucleotides read TGCGCCAGCAGCTTAGCAGGGGACTATAATTCACCCCTCCACTTT.

CDR3 protein: CASSPKSVGRNYEQYF. In DNA, the CDR3 is TGTGCCAGCTCCCCCAAGTCGGTGGGGAGAAACTACGAGCAGTACTTC. The V gene is TRBV18, the J gene TRBJ2-7, with D tentatively TRBD2 (5 bases). Trimming took 6 bases from V and 3 from J, leaving 21 bases between them. This CDR3 is built from 16 residues. Germline CDR1 is KGHSH and CDR2 is LQKENI.

This rearrangement joins TRBV5-1 to TRBJ2-7; D is tentatively TRBD1 or TRBD2 (5 bases each). Germline loops: CDR1 SGHRS, CDR2 YFSETQ. Trimming shortened V by 3 bases and J by 3 bases, and 10 bases separated the two germline ends. The CDR3 length is 13 residues. The CDR3 nucleotides read TGCGCCAGCAGCTCGGGACCCGGCTACGAGCAGTACTTC. Protein product: CASSSGPGYEQYF.